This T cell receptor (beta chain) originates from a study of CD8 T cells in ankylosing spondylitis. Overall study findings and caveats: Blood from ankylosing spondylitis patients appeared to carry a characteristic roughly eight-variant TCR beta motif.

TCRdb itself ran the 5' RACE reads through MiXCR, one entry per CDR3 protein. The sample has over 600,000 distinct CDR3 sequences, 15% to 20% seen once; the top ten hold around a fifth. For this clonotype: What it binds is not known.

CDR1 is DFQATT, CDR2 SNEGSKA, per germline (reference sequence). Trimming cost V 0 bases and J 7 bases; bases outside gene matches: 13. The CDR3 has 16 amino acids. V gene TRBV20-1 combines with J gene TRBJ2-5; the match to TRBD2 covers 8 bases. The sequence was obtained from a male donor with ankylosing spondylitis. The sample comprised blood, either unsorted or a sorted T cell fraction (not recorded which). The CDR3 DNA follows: TGCAGTGCTAGAGACCCCGGGACTAGTCTGGTGCGGACCCAGTACTTC. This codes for CSARDPGTSLVRTQYF.